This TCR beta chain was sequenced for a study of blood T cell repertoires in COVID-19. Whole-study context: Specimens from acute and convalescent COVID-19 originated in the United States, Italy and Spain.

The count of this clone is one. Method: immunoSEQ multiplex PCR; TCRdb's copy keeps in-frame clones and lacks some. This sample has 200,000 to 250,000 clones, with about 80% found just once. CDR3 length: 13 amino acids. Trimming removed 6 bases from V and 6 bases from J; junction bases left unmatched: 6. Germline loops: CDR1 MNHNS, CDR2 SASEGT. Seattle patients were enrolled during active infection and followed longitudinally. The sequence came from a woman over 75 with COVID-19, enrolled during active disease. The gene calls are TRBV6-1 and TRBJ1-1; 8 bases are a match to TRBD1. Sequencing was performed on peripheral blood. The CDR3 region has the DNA TGTGCCAGCAGGAACAGGGGGGACGCTGAAGCTTTCTTT. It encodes CASRNRGDAEAFF.